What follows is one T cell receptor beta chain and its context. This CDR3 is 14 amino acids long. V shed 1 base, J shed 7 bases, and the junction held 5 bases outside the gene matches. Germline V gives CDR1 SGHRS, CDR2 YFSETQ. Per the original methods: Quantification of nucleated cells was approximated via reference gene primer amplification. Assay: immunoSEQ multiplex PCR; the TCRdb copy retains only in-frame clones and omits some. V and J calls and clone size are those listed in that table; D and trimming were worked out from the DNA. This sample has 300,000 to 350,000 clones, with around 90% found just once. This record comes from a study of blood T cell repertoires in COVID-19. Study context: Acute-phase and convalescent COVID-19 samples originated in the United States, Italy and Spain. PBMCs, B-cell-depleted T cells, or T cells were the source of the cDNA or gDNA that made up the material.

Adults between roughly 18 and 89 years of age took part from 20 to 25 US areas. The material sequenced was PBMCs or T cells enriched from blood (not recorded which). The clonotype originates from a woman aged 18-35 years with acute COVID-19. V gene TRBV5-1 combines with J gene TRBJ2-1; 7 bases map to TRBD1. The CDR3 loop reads CASSLYSDRNEQFF. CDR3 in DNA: TGCGCCAGCAGCTTGTATTCGGACAGGAATGAGCAGTTCTTC.